A single TCR beta chain is shown here with its context. The antigen remains unidentified. One end of the junction varies from germline; a read error may be responsible. The sorted Tregs were CD4+CD25+CD127-/low cells. Broader study findings: Tumor Tregs overlapped most with tumor, then blood, naive CD4+ cells. In terms of TCR gene usage, tumor memory CD4+ T cells clustered together with blood and lymph node memory CD4+ cells, as well as with lymph node naive CD4+ cells.

Constant-region reverse primers amplified full-length variable regions, followed by semi-nested Nested Universal Primer A PCR. TCRdb ran MiXCR on the 5' RACE reads and lists one entry per CDR3 protein. The sample carries 35,000 to 45,000 distinct CDR3 sequences, 22% recorded once. Germline V lookup: CDR1 MGHRA, CDR2 YSYEKL. There are 16 residues in the CDR3. The TCR comes from a female donor with breast cancer. Source material: Tregs sorted from a lymph node. The chain joins TRBV4-1 to TRBJ2-2; 13 nucleotides align to TRBD2. Written as DNA, the CDR3 is TGCGCCAACAGCCAAGAACTAGCGGGAGGGGCCGGGGAGCTGTTTTTT. Translation: CANSQELAGGAGELFF.